These 6 T cell receptor beta chains originate from one sample sequenced in a study of T cell responses to AZD1222 COVID-19 vaccine. TCRdb keeps only in-frame clones here, not all; method: immunoSEQ multiplex PCR. The sample includes some 120,000 clones, 70% to 90% of them seen just once. Specimen: peripheral blood, collected on day 0 of AZD1222 vaccination. The receptors originated from an adult in good health.

This rearrangement joins TRBV30 to TRBJ1-1; 9 bases are a match to TRBD1. V shed 2 bases and J 8 bases; nucleotides not matched to a gene: 12. The germline V gene encodes CDR1 GTSNPN and CDR2 SVGIG (reference sequence). This CDR3 is 15 amino acids long. The CDR3 nucleotides read TGTGCCTGGAGTCCTACACGAACGGGACAGGGAGAAGCTTTCTTT. Its protein is CAWSPTRTGQGEAFF.

V and J are TRBV7-2 and TRBJ2-2; no reliable D call. This CDR3 comprises 15 residues. Trimming shortened V by 1 base and J by 0 bases, and 6 bases separated the two germline ends. Germline V gene lookup returns CDR1 SGHTA and CDR2 FQGNSA. The CDR3 DNA reads TGTGCCAGCAGCTTAGGACTTACGAACACCGGGGAGCTGTTTTTT. Encoded protein: CASSLGLTNTGELFF.

In the case of this clone: Germline and junction disagree at one end, which may indicate a read error. The chain combines TRBV7-3 with TRBJ2-7; D uncertain. Germline CDR1 SGHTA, CDR2 FQGTGA. The CDR3 covers 11 residues. The CDR3 DNA is TGTGCCAGCAGCGTAACCTACGAGCAGTACTTC. This gives the protein CASSVTYEQYF.

The chain uses TRBV19 and TRBJ2-6; 8 positions agree with TRBD1. Germline V gene lookup returns CDR1 LNHDA and CDR2 SQIVND (reference sequence). CDR3 length: 18 amino acids. J lost 4 bases, V lost 7 bases, and 15 bases had no gene match. The CDR3 DNA reads TGTGCCAGTAACCTAGGGACAGGCCGGCTCCGCGGGGCCAACGTCCTGACTTTC. Protein sequence: CASNLGTGRLRGANVLTF. Drawing the rest from reference TRBV19 and TRBJ2-6, the complete variable domain is DGGITQSPKYLFRKEGQNVTLSCEQNLNHDAMYWYRQDPGQGLRLIYYSQIVNDFQKGDIAEGYSVSREKKESFPLTVTSAQKNPTAFYLCASNLGTGRLRGANVLTFGAGSRLTVL.

For this clone: The junction and the germline gene differ at one end; a read error may be behind it. This chain joins TRBV24-1 and TRBJ2-3; TRBD2 matches 13 bases. The length of the CDR3 is 12 residues. Germline values: CDR1 KGHDR, CDR2 SFDVKD. CDR3 amino acids: CATTGLAGEVGF. In nucleotides, the CDR3 is TGTGCCACCACCGGACTAGCGGGAGAAGTAGGTTTT.

The chain couples TRBV20-1 to TRBJ2-7, with 7 bases that match TRBD2. The CDR3 covers 11 residues. The J segment lost 4 bases and the V segment lost 4 bases, leaving 1 base of the junction unmatched. Per germline, CDR1 DFQATT and CDR2 SNEGSKA (reference sequence). CDR3 bases: TGCAGTGCTATGGGGGGGTACGAGCAGTACTTC. Translated: CSAMGGYEQYF.